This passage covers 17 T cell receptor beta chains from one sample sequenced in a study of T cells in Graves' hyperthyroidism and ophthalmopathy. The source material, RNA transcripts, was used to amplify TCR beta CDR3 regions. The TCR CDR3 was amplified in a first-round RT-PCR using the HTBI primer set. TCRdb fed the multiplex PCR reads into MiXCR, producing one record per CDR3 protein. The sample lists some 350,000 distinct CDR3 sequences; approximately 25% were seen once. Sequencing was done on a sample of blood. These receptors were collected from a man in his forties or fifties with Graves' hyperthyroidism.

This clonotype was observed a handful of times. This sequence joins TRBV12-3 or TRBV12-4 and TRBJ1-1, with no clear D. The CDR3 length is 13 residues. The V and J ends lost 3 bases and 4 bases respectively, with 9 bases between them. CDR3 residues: CASSFVGVTEAFF. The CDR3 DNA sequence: TGTGCCAGCAGTTTTGTGGGAGTCACTGAAGCTTTCTTT.

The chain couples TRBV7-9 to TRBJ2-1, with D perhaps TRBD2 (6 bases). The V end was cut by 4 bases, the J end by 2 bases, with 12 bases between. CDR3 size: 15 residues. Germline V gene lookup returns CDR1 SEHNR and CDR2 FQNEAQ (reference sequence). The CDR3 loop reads CASSSERAPYNEQFF. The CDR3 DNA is TGTGCCAGCAGCTCTGAGCGGGCCCCCTACAATGAGCAGTTCTTC.

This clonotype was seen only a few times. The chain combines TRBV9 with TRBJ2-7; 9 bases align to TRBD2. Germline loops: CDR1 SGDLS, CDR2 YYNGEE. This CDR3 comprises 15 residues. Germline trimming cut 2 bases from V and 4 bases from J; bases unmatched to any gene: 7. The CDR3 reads CASSVQAGGGYEQYF. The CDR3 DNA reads TGTGCCAGCAGCGTTCAAGCGGGAGGAGGGTACGAGCAGTACTTC. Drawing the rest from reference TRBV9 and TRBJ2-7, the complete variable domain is DSGVTQTPKHLITATGQRVTLRCSPRSGDLSVYWYQQSLDQGLQFLIQYYNGEERAKGNILERFSAQQFPDLHSELNLSSLELGDSALYFCASSVQAGGGYEQYFGPGTRLTVT.

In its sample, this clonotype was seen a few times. The CDR3 DNA reads TGCAGTGCTAGAGATCATCGGGGTTACTACGAGCAGTACTTC. Encoded protein: CSARDHRGYYEQYF. V usage is TRBV20-1 and J usage is TRBJ2-7; a possible D gene is TRBD2 (5 bases). The germline CDR1 and CDR2 sequences are DFQATT and SNEGSKA (reference sequence). V was cut by 0 bases and J by 3 bases, with 12 bases left in between. This CDR3 is 14 amino acids long.

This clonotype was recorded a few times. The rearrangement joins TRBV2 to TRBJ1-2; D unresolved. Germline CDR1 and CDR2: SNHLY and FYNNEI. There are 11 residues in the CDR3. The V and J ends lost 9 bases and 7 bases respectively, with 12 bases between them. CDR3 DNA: TGTGCCAGGCGTACGGGAACTGGCTACACCTTC. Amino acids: CARRTGTGYTF.

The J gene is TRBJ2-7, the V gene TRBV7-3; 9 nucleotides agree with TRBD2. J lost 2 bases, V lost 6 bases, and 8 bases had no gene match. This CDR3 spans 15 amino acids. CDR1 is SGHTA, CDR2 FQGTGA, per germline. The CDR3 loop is CASRTGLAGAYEQYF. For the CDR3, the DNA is TGTGCCAGCAGGACAGGGTTAGCGGGAGCCTACGAGCAGTACTTC. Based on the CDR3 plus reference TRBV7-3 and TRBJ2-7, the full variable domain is GAGVSQTPSNKVTEKGKYVELRCDPISGHTALYWYRQSLGQGPEFLIYFQGTGAADDSGLPNDRFFAVRPEGSVSTLKIQRTERGDSAVYLCASRTGLAGAYEQYFGPGTRLTVT.

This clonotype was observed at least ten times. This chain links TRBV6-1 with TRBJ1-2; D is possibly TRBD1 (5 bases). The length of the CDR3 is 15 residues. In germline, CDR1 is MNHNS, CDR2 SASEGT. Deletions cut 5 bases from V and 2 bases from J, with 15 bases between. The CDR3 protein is CASSPQGGDNYGYTF. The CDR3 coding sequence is TGTGCCAGCAGTCCCCAGGGAGGGGACAACTATGGCTACACCTTC.

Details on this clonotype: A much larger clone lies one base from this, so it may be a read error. This chain's CDR3 is CASSQGRQGADGQYF. In DNA form, the CDR3 reads TGTGCCAGCAGCCAGGGGAGACAGGGGGCTGACGGGCAGTACTTC. The genes are TRBV3-1 and TRBJ2-7; 10 bases line up with TRBD1. Trimming took 3 bases from V and 9 from J; bases not matched to a gene: 11. CDR1 and CDR2 (germline): LGHDT, YNNKEL (reference sequence). The CDR3 totals 15 residues.

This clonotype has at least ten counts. CDR3: CASSSQSTEAFF. CDR3 nucleotide sequence: TGTGCCAGCAGTTCCCAATCCACTGAAGCTTTCTTT. The chain uses TRBV6-1 and TRBJ1-1; no clear D gene. The V and J ends lost 5 bases and 4 bases respectively, with 8 bases between them. Germline assignment: CDR1 MNHNS and CDR2 SASEGT. The CDR3 has 12 amino acids.

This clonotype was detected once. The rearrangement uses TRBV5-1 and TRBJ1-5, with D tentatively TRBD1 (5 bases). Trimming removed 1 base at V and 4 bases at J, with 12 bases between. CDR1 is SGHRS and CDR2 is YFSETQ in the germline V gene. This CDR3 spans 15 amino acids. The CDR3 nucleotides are TGCGCCAGCAGCTTGACCGGGACGATGAATCAGCCCCAGCATTTT. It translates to CASSLTGTMNQPQHF.

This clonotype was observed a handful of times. CDR3 in DNA: TGTGCCAGCAGCCGACAGTTTTACTATGGCTACACCTTC. Translating it yields CASSRQFYYGYTF. V and J are TRBV3-1 and TRBJ1-2; tentative D call: TRBD1 (5 bases). Germline V CDR1 and CDR2: LGHDT, YNNKEL (reference sequence). The CDR3 spans 13 residues. Between the trimmed V and J ends, which lost 4 bases and 3 bases, there was a span of 9 bases. Based on the CDR3 plus reference TRBV3-1 and TRBJ1-2, the full variable domain is DTAVSQTPKYLVTQMGNDKSIKCEQNLGHDTMYWYKQDSKKFLKIMFSYNNKELIINETVPNRFSPKSPDKAHLNLHINSLELGDSAVYFCASSRQFYYGYTFGSGTRLTVV.

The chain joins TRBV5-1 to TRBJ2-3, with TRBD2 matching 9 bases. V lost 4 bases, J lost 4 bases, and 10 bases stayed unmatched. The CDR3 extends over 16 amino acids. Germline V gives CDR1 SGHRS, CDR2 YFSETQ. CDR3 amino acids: CASSPSGLAIPDTQYF. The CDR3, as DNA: TGCGCCAGCAGCCCCAGTGGACTAGCGATTCCAGATACGCAGTATTTT. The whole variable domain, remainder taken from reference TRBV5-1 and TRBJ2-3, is KAGVTQTPRYLIKTRGQQVTLSCSPISGHRSVSWYQQTPGQGLQFLFEYFSETQRNKGNFPGRFSGRQFSNSRSEMNVSTLELGDSALYLCASSPSGLAIPDTQYFGPGTRLTVL.

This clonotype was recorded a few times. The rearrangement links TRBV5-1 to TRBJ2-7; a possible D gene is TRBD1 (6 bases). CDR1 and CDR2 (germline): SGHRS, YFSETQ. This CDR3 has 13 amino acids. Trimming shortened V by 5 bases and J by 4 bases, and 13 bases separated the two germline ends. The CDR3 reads CASRNRDIYEQYF. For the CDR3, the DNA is TGCGCCAGCAGAAACAGGGACATTTACGAGCAGTACTTC.

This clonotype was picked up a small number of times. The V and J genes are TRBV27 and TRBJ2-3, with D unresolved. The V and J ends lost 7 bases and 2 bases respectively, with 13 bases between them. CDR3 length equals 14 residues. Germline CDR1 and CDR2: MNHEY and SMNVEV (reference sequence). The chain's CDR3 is CASKLNGPTDTQYF. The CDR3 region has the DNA TGTGCCAGCAAGCTTAACGGCCCCACAGATACGCAGTATTTT.

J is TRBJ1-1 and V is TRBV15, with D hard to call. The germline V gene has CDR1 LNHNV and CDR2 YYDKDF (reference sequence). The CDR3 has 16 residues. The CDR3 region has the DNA TGTGCAACACGATCTAGAGGTCTTGCAATGAACACTGAAGCTTTCTTT. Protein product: CATRSRGLAMNTEAFF.

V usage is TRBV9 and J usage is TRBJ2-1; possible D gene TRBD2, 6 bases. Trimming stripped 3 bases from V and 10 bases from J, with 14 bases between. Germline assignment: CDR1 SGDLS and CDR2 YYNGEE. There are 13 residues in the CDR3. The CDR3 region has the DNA TGTGCCAGCAGCGATTTGCGGGGAGGCGAGCAGTTCTTC. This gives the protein CASSDLRGGEQFF. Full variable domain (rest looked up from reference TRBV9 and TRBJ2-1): DSGVTQTPKHLITATGQRVTLRCSPRSGDLSVYWYQQSLDQGLQFLIQYYNGEERAKGNILERFSAQQFPDLHSELNLSSLELGDSALYFCASSDLRGGEQFFGPGTRLTVL.

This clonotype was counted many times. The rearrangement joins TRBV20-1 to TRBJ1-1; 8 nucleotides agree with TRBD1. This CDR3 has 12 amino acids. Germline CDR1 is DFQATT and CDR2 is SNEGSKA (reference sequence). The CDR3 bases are TGCAGCCCCAGGGGGCGGAACACTGAAGCTTTCTTT. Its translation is CSPRGRNTEAFF.